The 16 T cell receptor beta chains below all came from one sample that was sequenced in a study of PD-1 blockade in mismatch repair-deficient tumors. Generated by immunoSEQ multiplex PCR, the TCRdb table keeps only in-frame clones and is missing some. The table includes about 51,000 clones, around 73% detected once. This specimen was peripheral blood, taken 4 weeks after starting pembrolizumab. The receptors here all came from an adult with mismatch repair-deficient cancer.

The gene calls are TRBV11-2 and TRBJ2-1, with TRBD2 as a possible D gene (5 bases). The CDR3 totals 15 residues. Germline-derived CDR1 and CDR2 are SGHAT and FQNNGV. Between the trimmed V and J ends, which lost 5 bases and 5 bases, there was a span of 16 bases. CDR3 coding DNA: TGTGCCAGCAGCCTACTAGTGGCCCCGAACAATGAGCAGTTCTTC. Amino acid sequence: CASSLLVAPNNEQFF.

As regards this clone: At one of its ends the junction is not consistent with the germline gene, which may arise from a read error. The rearrangement links TRBV7-7 to TRBJ2-1, with 8 bases that match TRBD2. The CDR3 is 16 amino acids. Germline CDR1 and CDR2: SSHAT and FNYEAQ (reference sequence). As DNA, the CDR3 is TGTGCTAGCAGCTTTGGGCGGGAGGCCACCTACAATGAGCAGTTCTTC. As protein: CASSFGREATYNEQFF.

The chain uses TRBV13 and TRBJ2-2; D call uncertain. The CDR3 spans 14 residues. Germline V lookup: CDR1 PRHDT, CDR2 FYEKMQ (reference sequence). The ends were cut back, 2 bases at V and 4 bases at J, with 8 bases in the middle. The CDR3 here is CASSLKAGTGELFF. The CDR3 nucleotides read TGTGCCAGCAGCTTAAAGGCAGGCACCGGGGAGCTGTTTTTT.

This chain connects TRBV9 to TRBJ2-3, with 10 bases identical to TRBD2. Looked up from germline, CDR1 is SGDLS and CDR2 is YYNGEE. V lost 2 bases to trimming and J lost 5 bases; unmatched junction nucleotides: 8. This CDR3 contains 16 residues. CDR3 nucleotides: TGTGCCAGCAGCGTTCCTCTAGCGGGAGAGGTAGATACGCAGTATTTT. Translation: CASSVPLAGEVDTQYF.

The gene calls are TRBV10-1 and TRBJ1-5; D may be TRBD1 (5 bases). The CDR3 totals 17 residues. V was trimmed by 0 bases and J by 2 bases, leaving 14 bases between them. The V gene's germline CDR1 is WNHNN and CDR2 SYGVQD (reference sequence). The CDR3 spells CASSESGDPEGNQPQHF. The CDR3 DNA reads TGCGCCAGCAGTGAGTCAGGGGACCCGGAGGGCAATCAGCCCCAGCATTTT.

J is TRBJ2-5 and V is TRBV12-5; no clear D gene. Germline V gives CDR1 LGHNT, CDR2 FRNRAP. Trimming stripped 2 bases from V and 4 bases from J, with 8 bases between. The CDR3 consists of 13 residues. The CDR3 nucleotides read TGTGCTAGTGGTTTGCCGCCGCTAGAGACCCAGTACTTC. It yields the protein CASGLPPLETQYF. The full variable domain, rest sourced from reference TRBV12-5 and TRBJ2-5, is DARVTQTPRHKVTEMGQEVTMRCQPILGHNTVFWYRQTMMQGLELLAYFRNRAPLDDSGMPKDRFSAEMPDATLATLKIQPSEPRDSAVYFCASGLPPLETQYFGPGTRLLVL.

The V and J genes are TRBV2 and TRBJ2-2, with 10 bases matching TRBD2. From germline, CDR1 is SNHLY and CDR2 FYNNEI. The CDR3 runs to 16 residues. J gave up 2 bases and V 6 bases, and 6 bases lay outside the gene matches. DNA for the CDR3: TGTGCCAGCAGGAGATTAGCGGGAGGAAACACCGGGGAGCTGTTTTTT. Its protein is CASRRLAGGNTGELFF.

For the CDR3, the DNA is TGTGCCAGCAGCGTAGACAAGGGGTTCTCTGGGGCCAACGTCCTGACTTTC. It translates to CASSVDKGFSGANVLTF. V usage is TRBV9 and J usage is TRBJ2-6; possible D gene TRBD1, 5 bases. The V end lost 0 bases, the J end lost 0 bases, and 10 bases lay between the germline ends. The germline gives CDR1 SGDLS, CDR2 YYNGEE. The CDR3 is 17 residues long.

The J gene is TRBJ2-3, the V gene TRBV4-1; 7 bases are a match to TRBD1. The CDR3 has 14 amino acids. Germline loops: CDR1 MGHRA, CDR2 YSYEKL. The trim removed 5 bases at V and 2 bases at J, leaving 4 bases unmatched. CDR3 sequence: CASSTGVLTDTQYF. CDR3 coding DNA: TGCGCCAGCAGCACAGGGGTTCTCACAGATACGCAGTATTTT.

In its sample, this clone was seen once. The V and J genes are TRBV6-1 and TRBJ2-3; no firm D call. The germline gives CDR1 MNHNS, CDR2 SASEGT. V shed 7 bases and J shed 7 bases, with 12 bases lying between them. The length of the CDR3 is 12 residues. The CDR3 region is CASNPTPNTQYF. For the CDR3, the DNA is TGTGCCAGCAATCCCACCCCGAATACGCAGTATTTT.

This clone was counted once. CDR3 in amino acids: CSVDHSGSSYEQYF. CDR3 DNA sequence: TGCAGCGTTGACCACAGCGGGAGCTCCTACGAGCAGTACTTC. V gene TRBV29-1 combines with J gene TRBJ2-7; 8 nucleotides align to TRBD2. The CDR3 is 14 amino acids. Germline CDR1 reads SQVTM; CDR2 reads ANQGSEA. The junction had 4 bases not matched to a gene; V was cut back by 3 bases and J by 0 bases.

The chain employs TRBV5-4 and TRBJ2-3, with TRBD2 matching 7 bases. The CDR3 sequence is 16 residues long. Germline V gene lookup returns CDR1 SGHNT and CDR2 YYREEE (reference sequence). V lost 1 base to trimming and J lost 2 bases; unmatched junction nucleotides: 7. The CDR3 nucleotides read TGTGCCAGCAGCTTGAGGGCTAGCGGACCCACAGATACGCAGTATTTT. Amino acids: CASSLRASGPTDTQYF.

The CDR3: CASSTLPSGGETQYF. The CDR3 DNA reads as TGTGCCAGCAGTACCCTCCCCTCAGGGGGAGAGACCCAGTACTTC. The chain employs TRBV6-5 and TRBJ2-5; 7 bases are shared with TRBD1. The CDR3 loop spans 15 amino acids. Germline V CDR1 and CDR2: MNHEY, SVGAGI. Unmatched junction bases numbered 10, after V lost 5 bases and J lost 4 bases.

The rearrangement joins TRBV19 to TRBJ2-7; TRBD2 agrees at 11 bases. Germline CDR1 reads LNHDA; CDR2 reads SQIVND (reference sequence). V trimming: 4 bases; J trimming: 3 bases; junction bases outside the gene matches: 2. The CDR3 spans 14 residues. The chain's CDR3 is CASSRTSGLYEQYF. The CDR3 DNA reads as TGTGCCAGTAGTAGGACTAGCGGGCTCTACGAGCAGTACTTC.

This clone was detected a few times. The chain employs TRBV7-6 and TRBJ1-3; weak D call: TRBD1 (5 bases). Per the germline V gene, CDR1 is SGHVS and CDR2 is FNYEAQ. This CDR3 comprises 15 residues. Trimming took 4 bases from V and 2 from J, leaving 12 bases between them. The CDR3 reads CASSSTRGPGNTIYF. The CDR3 DNA reads TGTGCCAGCAGCTCCACACGGGGCCCTGGAAACACCATATATTTT.

This chain links TRBV27 with TRBJ2-2; 7 bases line up with TRBD2. This CDR3 is 15 amino acids long. Germline CDR1 reads MNHEY; CDR2 reads SMNVEV (reference sequence). The junction had 3 bases not matched to a gene; V was cut back by 5 bases and J by 0 bases. CDR3 sequence reads: CASSQSGTNTGELFF. DNA for the CDR3: TGTGCCAGCAGTCAGAGCGGGACGAACACCGGGGAGCTGTTTTTT.